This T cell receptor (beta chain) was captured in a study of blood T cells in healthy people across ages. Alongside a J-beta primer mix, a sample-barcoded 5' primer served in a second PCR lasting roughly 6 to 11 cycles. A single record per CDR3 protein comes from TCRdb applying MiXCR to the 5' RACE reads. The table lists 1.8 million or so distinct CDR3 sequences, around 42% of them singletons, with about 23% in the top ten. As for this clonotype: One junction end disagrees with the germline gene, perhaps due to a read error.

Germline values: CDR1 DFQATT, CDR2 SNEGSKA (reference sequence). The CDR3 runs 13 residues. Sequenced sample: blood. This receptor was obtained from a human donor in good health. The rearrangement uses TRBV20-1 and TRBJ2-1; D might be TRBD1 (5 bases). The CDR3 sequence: CSARTGSYNGQFF. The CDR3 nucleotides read TGCAGTGCTAGAACAGGTTCCTACAATGGGCAGTTCTTC.